These T cell receptor beta chains were read from a single sample in a study of blood T cell repertoires in COVID-19. The table came from immunoSEQ multiplex PCR; TCRdb's copy has only in-frame clones and leaves some out. The sample records about 130,000 clones, more than 75% being singletons. The source material was peripheral blood. The receptor source for this set is a woman in her 70s with COVID-19, enrolled during active disease. Each CDR3 is given with its conserved first and last residue. Each record gives: clone size, J gene, V gene, D gene, CDR3 protein, CDR3 DNA. A D gene is named only where the DNA matches it firmly. Some rows have no size entry. The others give once, few or many, or a class for an expanded clone.

size: .
J: TRBJ1-5
V: TRBV18
D: TRBD1
CDR3: CASSPGQGVNNQPQHF
DNA: TGTGCCAGCTCGCCGGGACAGGGGGTAAACAATCAGCCCCAGCATTTT

size: .
J: TRBJ2-2
V: TRBV2
D: .
CDR3: CASLNQPGGTGELFF
DNA: TGTGCCAGCCTGAACCAACCAGGGGGGACCGGGGAGCTGTTTTTT

size: .
J: TRBJ1-1
V: TRBV4-3
D: TRBD1
CDR3: CASSQGQGSTTEAFF
DNA: TGCGCCAGCAGCCAAGGACAGGGATCGACCACTGAAGCTTTCTTT

size: .
J: TRBJ2-3
V: TRBV5-5
D: TRBD2
CDR3: CASSPIGTSGGAPLQDTQYF
DNA: TGTGCCAGCAGCCCAATCGGGACTAGCGGGGGGGCCCCCCTCCAGGATACGCAGTATTTT

size: .
J: TRBJ1-1
V: TRBV7-9
D: .
CDR3: CASSRGAAMNTEAFF
DNA: TGTGCCAGCAGCCGCGGGGCAGCCATGAACACTGAAGCTTTCTTT

size: .
J: TRBJ1-2
V: TRBV7-2
D: .
CDR3: CASSLSRGADGYTF
DNA: TGTGCCAGCAGCCTAAGCCGGGGGGCGGATGGCTACACCTTC

size: .
J: TRBJ2-7
V: TRBV11-2
D: .
CDR3: CASSADSYPTYEQYF
DNA: TGTGCCAGCAGCGCCGACAGTTACCCTACCTACGAGCAGTACTTC

size: .
J: TRBJ1-2
V: TRBV30
D: TRBD1
CDR3: CAWRPGQGGGYTF
DNA: TGTGCCTGGAGACCGGGACAGGGGGGAGGCTACACCTTC

size: once
J: TRBJ2-3
V: TRBV5-4
D: TRBD2
CDR3: CASSLTSGGGHTQYF
DNA: TGTGCCAGCAGCTTAACTAGCGGGGGGGGGCATACGCAGTATTTT

size: .
J: TRBJ1-6
V: TRBV5-1
D: TRBD1
CDR3: CASSFGRGLSSPLHF
DNA: TGCGCCAGCAGCTTTGGCAGGGGGCTAAGTTCACCCCTCCACTTT

size: .
J: TRBJ1-5
V: TRBV18
D: TRBD1
CDR3: CASSGQGQGQPQHF
DNA: TGTGCCAGCTCAGGACAGGGGCAAGGTCAGCCCCAGCATTTT

size: few
J: TRBJ1-4
V: TRBV18
D: .
CDR3: CASSPEPWTNEKLFF
DNA: TGTGCCAGCTCCCCCGAGCCCTGGACTAATGAAAAACTGTTTTTT

size: .
J: TRBJ1-2
V: TRBV30
D: .
CDR3: CAWRAPGTNYGYTF
DNA: TGTGCCTGGAGAGCCCCCGGGACTAACTATGGCTACACCTTC

size: once
J: TRBJ1-4
V: TRBV28
D: .
CDR3: CASSKSDNEKLFF
DNA: TGTGCCAGCAGTAAGTCAGATAATGAAAAACTGTTTTTT

size: .
J: TRBJ2-7
V: TRBV3-1/TRBV3-2
D: TRBD1
CDR3: CASSQAGTGPYEQYF
DNA: TGTGCCAGCAGCCAGGCCGGGACAGGCCCCTACGAGCAGTACTTC

size: .
J: TRBJ1-1
V: TRBV10-3
D: .
CDR3: CAISEEVVSEAFF
DNA: TGTGCCATCAGTGAAGAGGTGGTGAGTGAAGCTTTCTTT

size: .
J: TRBJ2-2
V: TRBV5-4
D: TRBD1
CDR3: CASSTTGGADFSGELFF
DNA: TGTGCCAGCAGCACGACAGGGGGCGCTGACTTTTCCGGGGAGCTGTTTTTT

size: .
J: TRBJ2-6
V: TRBV5-1
D: TRBD1
CDR3: CASSPTGTGGRAGANVLTF
DNA: TGCGCCAGCAGCCCGACCGGGACAGGGGGCAGGGCTGGGGCCAACGTCCTGACTTTC

size: .
J: TRBJ1-3
V: TRBV6-5
D: TRBD1
CDR3: CASSQAGQGENTIYF
DNA: TGTGCCAGCAGCCAGGCTGGGCAGGGGGAAAACACCATATATTTT

size: .
J: TRBJ1-2
V: TRBV27
D: TRBD1
CDR3: CASSPRTGEYGYTF
DNA: TGTGCCAGCAGTCCCCGGACAGGGGAGTATGGCTACACCTTC

size: .
J: TRBJ2-3
V: TRBV7-2
D: TRBD2
CDR3: CASSPKGRGGLVDTQYF
DNA: TGTGCCAGCAGCCCTAAGGGGCGGGGGGGCCTAGTAGATACGCAGTATTTT

size: .
J: TRBJ1-4
V: TRBV7-9
D: .
CDR3: CASSTKSGAISEKLFF
DNA: TGTGCCAGCAGCACAAAGAGCGGGGCAATTAGTGAAAAACTGTTTTTT

size: few
J: TRBJ1-1
V: TRBV20-1
D: .
CDR3: CSAREGRAFF
DNA: TGCAGTGCTAGGGAGGGGAGAGCTTTCTTT

size: few
J: TRBJ2-7
V: TRBV30
D: .
CDR3: CAWSAGSYEQYF
DNA: TGTGCCTGGAGTGCAGGGTCCTACGAGCAGTACTTC

size: .
J: TRBJ2-7
V: TRBV7-9
D: TRBD1
CDR3: CASSPSTGSYEQYF
DNA: TGTGCCAGCAGCCCCTCGACAGGGTCCTACGAGCAGTACTTC

size: .
J: TRBJ1-2
V: TRBV4-3
D: TRBD1
CDR3: CASSRGQGGGYTF
DNA: TGCGCCAGCAGCCGGGGACAGGGAGGTGGCTACACCTTC

size: .
J: TRBJ2-5
V: TRBV30
D: .
CDR3: CASVRGAAKGTQYF
DNA: TGTGCCTCCGTTCGGGGAGCAGCAAAGGGGACCCAGTACTTC

size: .
J: TRBJ1-1
V: TRBV6-2/TRBV6-3
D: TRBD1
CDR3: CASSYSGQGTGNTEAFF
DNA: TGTGCCAGCAGTTACTCGGGACAGGGGACCGGGAACACTGAAGCTTTCTTT

size: .
J: TRBJ1-2
V: TRBV5-1
D: .
CDR3: CASSLVAGQASDYGYTF
DNA: TGCGCCAGCAGCTTGGTGGCGGGGCAGGCCTCGGACTATGGCTACACCTTC

size: .
J: TRBJ2-5
V: TRBV2
D: .
CDR3: CASSTGREKTQYF
DNA: TGTGCCAGCAGTACCGGGCGGGAAAAGACCCAGTACTTC

size: .
J: TRBJ2-7
V: TRBV10-3
D: .
CDR3: CAISVDYRSSYEQYF
DNA: TGTGCCATCAGTGTAGATTACAGGTCCTCCTACGAGCAGTACTTC

size: few
J: TRBJ1-5
V: TRBV30
D: .
CDR3: CAWSGDDRRQPQHF
DNA: TGTGCCTGGAGCGGCGACGACAGGAGACAGCCCCAGCATTTT

size: .
J: TRBJ1-1
V: TRBV30
D: .
CDR3: CAWSVLEILNTEAFF
DNA: TGTGCCTGGAGTGTACTGGAGATCTTGAACACTGAAGCTTTCTTT

size: few
J: TRBJ2-7
V: TRBV6-5
D: TRBD1
CDR3: CATQISGTGVEQYF
DNA: TGTGCCACCCAGATCTCCGGGACAGGGGTTGAGCAGTACTTC

size: .
J: TRBJ2-2
V: TRBV3-1/TRBV3-2
D: TRBD2
CDR3: CASSQDSSGFYTGELFF
DNA: TGTGCCAGCAGCCAAGACTCTAGCGGATTCTACACCGGGGAGCTGTTTTTT

size: .
J: TRBJ1-4
V: TRBV4-3
D: .
CDR3: CASSQDLDVQRVLFF
DNA: TGCGCCAGCAGCCAAGATCTTGACGTCCAGAGGGTACTGTTTTTT

size: .
J: TRBJ1-2
V: TRBV24-1
D: TRBD1
CDR3: CATSDEDRNYGYTF
DNA: TGTGCCACCAGTGATGAGGACAGGAACTATGGCTACACCTTC

size: .
J: TRBJ1-2
V: TRBV3-1/TRBV3-2
D: .
CDR3: CASSQLQGHGYTF
DNA: TGTGCCAGCAGCCAACTACAGGGACATGGCTACACCTTC

size: .
J: TRBJ2-7
V: TRBV6-1
D: TRBD1
CDR3: CASSEAGGRNEQYF
DNA: TGTGCCAGCAGCGAAGCAGGGGGCAGGAACGAGCAGTACTTC

size: few
J: TRBJ2-3
V: TRBV3-1/TRBV3-2
D: TRBD2
CDR3: CASSQDPPRAGGPDTQYF
DNA: TGTGCCAGCAGCCAAGATCCACCCCGAGCGGGGGGGCCAGATACGCAGTATTTT

size: .
J: TRBJ1-6
V: TRBV27
D: .
CDR3: CASSLKGSYNSPLHF
DNA: TGTGCCAGCAGTTTAAAGGGGTCCTATAATTCACCCCTCCACTTT

size: .
J: TRBJ1-1
V: TRBV3-1/TRBV3-2
D: TRBD1
CDR3: CASSQGTGVHRGAFF
DNA: TGTGCCAGCAGCCAAGGGACAGGGGTTCATAGGGGGGCTTTCTTT

size: .
J: TRBJ1-1
V: TRBV6-5
D: .
CDR3: CASRATGWGTEAFF
DNA: TGTGCCAGCAGGGCAACAGGGTGGGGCACTGAAGCTTTCTTT

size: .
J: TRBJ2-1
V: TRBV2
D: .
CDR3: CASSALAGGEQFF
DNA: TGTGCCAGCAGTGCTCTCGCGGGTGGTGAGCAGTTCTTC

size: once
J: TRBJ1-4
V: TRBV5-4
D: .
CDR3: CASSLSGLTNEKLFF
DNA: TGTGCCAGCAGCTTATCAGGGCTGACGAATGAAAAACTGTTTTTT

size: .
J: TRBJ2-7
V: TRBV5-6
D: TRBD2
CDR3: CASTYWGTSGYYEQYF
DNA: TGTGCCAGCACCTACTGGGGGACTAGCGGTTACTACGAGCAGTACTTC

size: .
J: TRBJ2-3
V: TRBV6-2/TRBV6-3
D: TRBD2
CDR3: CASSYSSGGDTQYF
DNA: TGTGCCAGCAGTTACTCAAGCGGGGGAGATACGCAGTATTTT

size: .
J: TRBJ1-6
V: TRBV5-4
D: TRBD1
CDR3: CASSLGLQGSSPLHF
DNA: TGTGCCAGCAGCTTGGGACTACAGGGGAGTTCACCCCTCCACTTT

size: .
J: TRBJ2-3
V: TRBV15
D: .
CDR3: CATSRAARDTQYF
DNA: TGTGCCACCAGCAGAGCCGCTAGGGATACGCAGTATTTT

size: few
J: TRBJ1-2
V: TRBV18
D: .
CDR3: CASSPSPLSNYGYTF
DNA: TGTGCCAGCTCACCGAGCCCGCTCTCTAACTATGGCTACACCTTC